These 10 T cell receptor beta chains were all obtained from the same sample, sequenced in a study of T cells after yellow fever vaccination. TCRdb passed the 5' RACE reads through MiXCR, listing each CDR3 protein once. The sample carries more than 300,000 distinct CDR3 sequences, about 11% recorded once. The input for sequencing was CD4+ T cells sorted from PBMCs, taken 45 days after the yellow fever booster vaccination. The origin of the receptors is a man younger than 30 who received the YFV17D yellow fever vaccine.

The V and J genes are TRBV18 and TRBJ2-2, with 7 bases matching TRBD1. The CDR3 covers 15 residues. Germline loops: CDR1 KGHSH, CDR2 LQKENI. J was trimmed by 4 bases and V by 1 base; bases with no gene match: 3. The CDR3, as DNA: TGTGCCAGCTCACCACGGGGACAGAGCACCGGGGAGCTGTTTTTT. Protein product: CASSPRGQSTGELFF.

This clonotype was seen only a few times. The V gene is TRBV7-3, the J gene TRBJ2-2, with TRBD1 as a possible D gene (6 bases). V was trimmed by 5 bases and J by 7 bases, leaving 14 bases between them. Germline values: CDR1 SGHTA, CDR2 FQGTGA. The CDR3 spans 14 residues. CDR3 in DNA: TGTGCCAGCAGCCGAATACAGGGCAGCGGGGAGCTGTTTTTT. Its translation is CASSRIQGSGELFF.

The chain is built from TRBV28 and TRBJ1-4; perhaps TRBD1 as D (6 bases). Germline assignment: CDR1 MDHEN and CDR2 SYDVKM. CDR3 length: 17 amino acids. V lost 0 bases, J lost 2 bases, and 13 bases lay in between. CDR3 region: CASSLWGRGATNEKLFF. As DNA, the CDR3 is TGTGCCAGCAGTTTATGGGGCAGGGGAGCGACTAATGAAAAACTGTTTTTT.

The genes are TRBV5-4 and TRBJ1-4; D unresolved. Trimming left V 0 bases short and J 0 bases short, with 9 bases between. CDR1 is SGHNT, CDR2 YYREEE, per germline (reference sequence). The CDR3 extends over 16 amino acids. CDR3 nucleotides: TGTGCCAGCAGCTTGGAGCGGGTATCAACTAATGAAAAACTGTTTTTT. This translates into CASSLERVSTNEKLFF. The full variable domain, in which reference TRBV5-4 and TRBJ1-4 provide the parts outside the CDR3, is ETGVTQSPTHLIKTRGQQVTLRCSSQSGHNTVSWYQQALGQGPQFIFQYYREEENGRGNFPPRFSGLQFPNYSSELNVNALELDDSALYLCASSLERVSTNEKLFFGSGTQLSVL.

With respect to this clonotype: Germline and junction disagree at one end, which may indicate a read error. The chain joins TRBV18 to TRBJ2-5; D is perhaps TRBD1 (5 bases). The CDR3 is made up of 14 amino acids. Germline assignment: CDR1 KGHSH and CDR2 LQKENI. The CDR3 here is CASSPVGRQVTQYF. The CDR3 DNA follows: TGTGCCAGCTCACCAGTGGGGCGCCAAGTGACCCAGTACTTC.

This clonotype was counted only a few times. The J gene is TRBJ2-2, the V gene TRBV7-3; no definite D call. CDR1 SGHTA and CDR2 FQGTGA come from the germline V gene. The CDR3 spans 13 residues. V was cut by 5 bases and J by 7 bases, with 11 bases left in between. CDR3 DNA sequence: TGTGCCAGCAGCACATATGGTGACGGGGAGCTGTTTTTT. Its protein product is CASSTYGDGELFF.

The V call is TRBV5-1, the J call TRBJ1-2, with 8 nucleotides matching TRBD1. Germline loops: CDR1 SGHRS, CDR2 YFSETQ. The CDR3 spans 17 residues. V trimming: 4 bases; J trimming: 7 bases; junction bases outside the gene matches: 18. In nucleotides, the CDR3 is TGCGCCAGCAGCCCCTTAAGGACAGGGCTGACTTTGGGTGGCTACACCTTC. Translating it yields CASSPLRTGLTLGGYTF. Based on the CDR3 plus reference TRBV5-1 and TRBJ1-2, the full variable domain is KAGVTQTPRYLIKTRGQQVTLSCSPISGHRSVSWYQQTPGQGLQFLFEYFSETQRNKGNFPGRFSGRQFSNSRSEMNVSTLELGDSALYLCASSPLRTGLTLGGYTFGSGTRLTVV.

The rearrangement uses TRBV6-5 and TRBJ2-3; possible D gene TRBD1, 6 bases. Germline assignment: CDR1 MNHEY and CDR2 SVGAGI. Trimming pared 6 bases from V and 4 bases from J, leaving 14 bases between. This CDR3 spans 14 amino acids. The CDR3 here is CASRTSGAADTQYF. The DNA of the CDR3 is TGTGCCAGCAGGACATCAGGGGCGGCAGATACGCAGTATTTT.

V gene TRBV7-2 combines with J gene TRBJ1-2; D gene ambiguous. The germline V gene has CDR1 SGHTA and CDR2 FQGNSA. Trimming removed 6 bases at V and 4 bases at J, with 12 bases between. This CDR3 has 13 residues. CDR3 sequence (DNA): TGTGCCAGCAGTAGAAGGGATTTCTATGGCTACACCTTC. Translation: CASSRRDFYGYTF.

This chain connects TRBV3-1 to TRBJ1-1, with 8 bases fitting TRBD1. The CDR3 totals 16 residues. The ends lost 5 bases at V and 5 bases at J; junction bases unmatched: 13. Germline values: CDR1 LGHDT, CDR2 YNNKEL (reference sequence). CDR3 coding DNA: TGTGCCAGCAGCTCCACAGGGGGAAGAGTGGGGACTGAAGCTTTCTTT. Protein: CASSSTGGRVGTEAFF.